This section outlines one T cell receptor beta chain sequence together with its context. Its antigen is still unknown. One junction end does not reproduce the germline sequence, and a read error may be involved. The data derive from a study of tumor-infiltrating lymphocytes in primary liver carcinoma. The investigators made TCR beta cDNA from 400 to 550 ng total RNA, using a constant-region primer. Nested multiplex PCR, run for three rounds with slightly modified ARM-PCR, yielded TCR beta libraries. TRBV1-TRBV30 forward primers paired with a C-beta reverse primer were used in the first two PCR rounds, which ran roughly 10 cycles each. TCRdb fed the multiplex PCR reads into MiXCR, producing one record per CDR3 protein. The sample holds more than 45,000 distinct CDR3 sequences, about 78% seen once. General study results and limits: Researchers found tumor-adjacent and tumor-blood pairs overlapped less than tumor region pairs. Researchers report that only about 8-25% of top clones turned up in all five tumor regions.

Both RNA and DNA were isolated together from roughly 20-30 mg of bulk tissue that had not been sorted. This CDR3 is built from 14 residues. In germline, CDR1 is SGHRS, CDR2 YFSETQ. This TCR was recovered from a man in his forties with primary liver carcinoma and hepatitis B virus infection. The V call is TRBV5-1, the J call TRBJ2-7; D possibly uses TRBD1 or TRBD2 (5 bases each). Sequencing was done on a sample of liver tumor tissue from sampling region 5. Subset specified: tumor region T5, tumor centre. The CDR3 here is CASSLAGSESEQYF. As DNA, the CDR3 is TGTGCCAGCAGCTTGGCAGGGAGTGAATCCGAGCAGTACTTC.